A selection of T cell receptor beta chains follows, all from one sample in a study of long-term antiretroviral therapy in people with HIV. Libraries were prepared by immunoSEQ multiplex PCR; TCRdb keeps only in-frame clonotypes and omits some of them. This table holds approximately 24,000 clones, around three quarters found once. Sequenced material: unsorted PBMCs, taken 2.1 years after starting antiretroviral therapy. The receptor source for this set is a man younger than 40 with HIV. Both conserved end residues are part of each CDR3. D genes are given only for firm matches. Clone size is stated in some rows and not others, as once, few, many or a class when expanded.

>20|TRBV9|TRBD1|.|TRBJ1-5
TGTGCCAGCAGCGGATGGGGGACAGATACCAGGGGGTATAGCAATCAGCCCCAGCATTTT
CASSGWGTDTRGYSNQPQHF
>16|TRBV23-1|.|.|TRBJ2-2
TGCGCCAGCAGTTTTAAGAGCAGGGTGAGCACCGGGGAGCTGTTTTTT
CASSFKSRVSTGELFF
>17|TRBV7-2|TRBD2|medium-sized|TRBJ2-7
TGTGCCAGCAGCTTAGCTCCACTAGCGGGAGGCCACTACGAGCAGTACTTC
CASSLAPLAGGHYEQYF
>13|TRBV19|TRBD1|once|TRBJ1-6
TGTGCCAGTAGAAATCTCGGGACAGGGGGTTTCCACTTT
CASRNLGTGGFHF
>15|TRBV4-2|.|.|TRBJ1-2
TGTGCCAGCAGCCAAGAGCAGGGAACTGTTAATGGCTACACCTTC
CASSQEQGTVNGYTF
>14|TRBV6-1|.|.|TRBJ2-6
TGTGCCAGCACCCGGGCCACTGGGGCCAACGTCCTGACTTTC
CASTRATGANVLTF
>10|TRBV6-6|.|once|TRBJ2-7
TGTGCCAGCAGACGGGACGAGCAGTACTTC
CASRRDEQYF
>14|TRBV9|.|.|TRBJ1-6
TGTGCCAGCAGCCCCCCCGGGGGTAATTCACCCCTCCACTTT
CASSPPGGNSPLHF
>13|TRBV25-1|.|few|TRBJ2-7
TGTGCCAGCAGCGACAGGTCCCGTAACGAGCAGTACTTC
CASSDRSRNEQYF
>15|TRBV19|.|.|TRBJ2-2
TGTGCCAGTAGAAGGGGCACTCTGAACACCGGGGAGCTGTTTTTT
CASRRGTLNTGELFF
>14|TRBV15|TRBD1|.|TRBJ2-5
TGTGCCACCAGCCGGGACAGGGGGACGGAGACCCAGTACTTC
CATSRDRGTETQYF
>14|TRBV28|.|once|TRBJ1-1
TGTGCCAGCAGTTTGCACAGGAAGAACACTGAAGCTTTCTTT
CASSLHRKNTEAFF
>16|TRBV5-6|TRBD1|.|TRBJ1-6
TGTGCCAGCAGCTTTGCCGGGACAGGGTTTAATTCACCCCTCCACTTT
CASSFAGTGFNSPLHF
>13|TRBV5-1|.|few|TRBJ2-7
TGCGCCAGCAGCTTGAATTCCGCCTACGAGCAGTACTTC
CASSLNSAYEQYF
>15|TRBV9|.|once|TRBJ1-2
TGTGCCAGCAGCGCCGAGGCGCGAGGGGCTAATGGCTACACCTTC
CASSAEARGANGYTF
>13|TRBV5-1|.|.|TRBJ2-5
TGCGCCAGCAGCTTGGGGGGGCGAGAGACCCAGTACTTC
CASSLGGRETQYF
>14|TRBV5-1|.|.|TRBJ1-2
TGCGCCAGCAGCTTGGGACACCCAAACTATGGCTACACCTTC
CASSLGHPNYGYTF
>15|TRBV7-2|.|.|TRBJ1-2
TGTGCCAGCAGCTCTCCGGGACTTGAACAGAGAGGATACACCTTC
CASSSPGLEQRGYTF
>13|TRBV5-1|.|.|TRBJ2-1
TGCGCCAGCAGCTTGGTCCTAGCCGGTGAGCAGTTCTTC
CASSLVLAGEQFF
>16|TRBV5-4|.|.|TRBJ2-5
TGTGCCAGCAGCTCGGTAGGCAGCTCCTTCAGAGAGACCCAGTACTTC
CASSSVGSSFRETQYF
>15|TRBV6-6|TRBD2|.|TRBJ2-7
TGTGCCAGCAGTTCCACTAGCGGGGTATCCTACGAGCAGTACTTC
CASSSTSGVSYEQYF
>14|TRBV25-1|TRBD1|once|TRBJ2-1
TGTGCCAGCAGACCTTGGACAGGGCTCGATGAGCAGTTCTTC
CASRPWTGLDEQFF
>17|TRBV7-2|TRBD2|.|TRBJ2-3
TGTGCCAGCAGCTCCTTAGGGACTACCTCTAGCACAGATACGCAGTATTTT
CASSSLGTTSSTDTQYF
>13|TRBV30|.|.|TRBJ2-4
TGTGCCTGGAGTGGGACAGCCAAAAACATTCAGTACTTC
CAWSGTAKNIQYF
>14|TRBV19|.|.|TRBJ1-2
TGTGCCAGTAGCCCAGGACGGGGAGGCTATGGCTACACCTTC
CASSPGRGGYGYTF
>16|TRBV2|TRBD2|.|TRBJ2-3
TGTGCCAGCAGCCTCGGACTAGCGGGGGGTTCAGATACGCAGTATTTT
CASSLGLAGGSDTQYF
>13|TRBV18|.|.|TRBJ2-7
TGTGCCAGCTCACCACCCCACGGGTACGAGCAGTACTTC
CASSPPHGYEQYF
>14|TRBV2|.|.|TRBJ2-5
TGTGCCGCACGCAAAGCCTGGGACCAAGAGACCCAGTACTTC
CAARKAWDQETQYF
>14|TRBV28|.|.|TRBJ2-3
TGTGCCAGCAGGCTTGACGATGGCCCAGATACGCAGTATTTT
CASRLDDGPDTQYF
>11|TRBV25-1|TRBD1|.|TRBJ2-1
TGTGCCAGCAGTGCACAGGGGGACCAGTTCTTC
CASSAQGDQFF
>14|TRBV6-5|TRBD1|.|TRBJ2-7
TGTGCCAGCAGTTTCCCGGGACAGGGCGGCGAGCAGTACTTC
CASSFPGQGGEQYF
>15|TRBV30|TRBD1|once|TRBJ1-5
TGTGCCTGGAGCCGGGACAGGGGAGGAGTGCAGCCCCAGCATTTT
CAWSRDRGGVQPQHF
>15|TRBV5-8|TRBD1|.|TRBJ2-7
TGTGCCAGCACTTTAGGGACAGGGGGCTTCCACGAGCAGTACTTC
CASTLGTGGFHEQYF
>14|TRBV6-6|TRBD1|.|TRBJ1-1
TGTGCCAGCAGTAAAAGGACAGGCTCCATTGAAGCTTTCTTT
CASSKRTGSIEAFF
>11|TRBV18|.|.|TRBJ2-7
TGTGCCAGCTCCCTACTTTACGAGCAGTACTTC
CASSLLYEQYF
>11|TRBV25-1|.|.|TRBJ1-2
TGTGCCAGCAGAACGGCGGGGGGCTACACCTTC
CASRTAGGYTF
>14|TRBV6-1|.|.|TRBJ2-7
TGTGCCAGCAGTGACCCAACTAGCCGCTACGAGCAGTACTTC
CASSDPTSRYEQYF
>15|TRBV7-2|.|.|TRBJ2-7
TGTGCCAGCAGCTTAGAACTCCATCCCTCCTACGAGCAGTACTTC
CASSLELHPSYEQYF
>13|TRBV29-1|TRBD1|.|TRBJ1-2
TGCAGCGTTAACCCTGCAGGGGGCAGCGGCTACACCTTC
CSVNPAGGSGYTF
>17|TRBV15|TRBD1|.|TRBJ1-5
TGTGCCACCAGCAGAGACCGAACAGGGGCGGCCTGGCAGCCCCAGCATTTT
CATSRDRTGAAWQPQHF
>11|TRBV27|.|.|TRBJ2-7
TGTGCCAGCAGTTATGGCCACGAGCAGTACTTC
CASSYGHEQYF
>14|TRBV28|.|.|TRBJ2-5
TGTGCCAGCAGTTTACGACAGCAGAAAGAGACCCAGTACTTC
CASSLRQQKETQYF
>15|TRBV7-9|.|.|TRBJ2-3
TGTGCCAGCAGCTTAGGGACACAAAGCACAGATACGCAGTATTTT
CASSLGTQSTDTQYF
>14|TRBV10-1|.|.|TRBJ1-1
TGCGCCAGCAAGGGTGAGGAGCCGAACACTGAAGCTTTCTTT
CASKGEEPNTEAFF
>15|TRBV19|.|.|TRBJ1-2
TGTGCCAGTAGTGTCCCCAGGGGCGCCCTCCATGGCTACACCTTC
CASSVPRGALHGYTF
>15|TRBV6-1|TRBD2|.|TRBJ2-3
TGTGCCAGCAGTGAAAGCGGGAGAATTGGAGATACGCAGTATTTT
CASSESGRIGDTQYF
>17|TRBV5-1|TRBD2|.|TRBJ2-7
TGCGCCAGCAGCTTCGGAGTAGCGGGAGAAATTACCTACGAGCAGTACTTC
CASSFGVAGEITYEQYF
>13|TRBV6-1|.|.|TRBJ1-6
TGTGCCAGCCACAGCTCCTATAATTCACCCCTCCACTTT
CASHSSYNSPLHF
>13|TRBV6-1|.|.|TRBJ2-7
TGTGCCAGCAGTGACCGCAGGCTGGTCGAGCAGTACTTC
CASSDRRLVEQYF
>14|TRBV5-4|.|.|TRBJ1-2
TGTGCCAGCAGCTTGGAAGGGGACCTCTATGGCTACACCTTC
CASSLEGDLYGYTF
>15|TRBV14|TRBD1|.|TRBJ1-2
TGTGCCAGCAGCTTCGGACAGGGGCGTTCCTATGGCTACACCTTC
CASSFGQGRSYGYTF
>11|TRBV6-5|.|few|TRBJ2-5
TGTGCCAGCAGTTACGGGACAATCCAGTACTTC
CASSYGTIQYF
>19|TRBV11-3|.|.|TRBJ2-5
TGTGCCAGCAGCTTATACCCCAACGGGGTGGGGCCAAGTATAGAGACCCAGTACTTC
CASSLYPNGVGPSIETQYF
>15|TRBV14|.|.|TRBJ1-1
TGTGCCAGCAGCCCCTCGGCGGGGGGCAACACTGAAGCTTTCTTT
CASSPSAGGNTEAFF
>14|TRBV27|TRBD1|few|TRBJ1-5
TGTGCCAGCAGTCCCCGGACAGGGGATCAGCCCCAGCATTTT
CASSPRTGDQPQHF
>14|TRBV5-1|TRBD2|.|TRBJ2-5
TGCGCCAGCAGCTTGTGGTCTAGCGGAGAGACCCAGTACTTC
CASSLWSSGETQYF
>15|TRBV5-4|TRBD2|.|TRBJ2-5
TGTGCCAGCAGCTCCGCGAGTAGCGGGAGAGAGACCCAGTACTTC
CASSSASSGRETQYF